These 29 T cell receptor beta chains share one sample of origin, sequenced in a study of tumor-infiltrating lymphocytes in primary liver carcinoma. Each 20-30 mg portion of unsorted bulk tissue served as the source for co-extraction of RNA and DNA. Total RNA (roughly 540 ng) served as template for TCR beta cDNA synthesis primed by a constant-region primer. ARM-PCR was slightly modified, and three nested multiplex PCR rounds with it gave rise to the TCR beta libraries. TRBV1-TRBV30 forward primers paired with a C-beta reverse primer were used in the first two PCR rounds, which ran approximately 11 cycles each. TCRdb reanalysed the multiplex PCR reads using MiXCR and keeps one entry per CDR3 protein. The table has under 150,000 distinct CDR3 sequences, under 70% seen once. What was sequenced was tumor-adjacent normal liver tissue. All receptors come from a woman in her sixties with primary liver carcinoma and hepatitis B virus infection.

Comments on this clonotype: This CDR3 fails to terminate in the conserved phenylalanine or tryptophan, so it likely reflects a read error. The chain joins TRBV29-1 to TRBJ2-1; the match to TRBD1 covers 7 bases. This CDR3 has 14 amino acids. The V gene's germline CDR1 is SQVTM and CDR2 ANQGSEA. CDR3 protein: CSVMGQLNYSEQFI. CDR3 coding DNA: TGCAGCGTTATGGGACAGTTGAATTACAGTGAGCAGTTCATC.

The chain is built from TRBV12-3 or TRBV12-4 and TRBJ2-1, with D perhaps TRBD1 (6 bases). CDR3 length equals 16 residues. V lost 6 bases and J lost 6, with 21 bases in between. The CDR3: CASRRLQGILSNEQFF. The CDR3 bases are TGTGCCAGCAGACGACTACAGGGAATACTGTCCAATGAGCAGTTCTTC.

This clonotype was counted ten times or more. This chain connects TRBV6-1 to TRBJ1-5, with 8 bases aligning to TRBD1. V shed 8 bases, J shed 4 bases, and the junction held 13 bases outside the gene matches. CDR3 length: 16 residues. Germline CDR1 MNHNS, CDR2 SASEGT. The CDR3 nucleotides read TGTGCCAGCGGCTCCCGGACAGGGTACGGGAATCAGCCCCAGCATTTT. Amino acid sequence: CASGSRTGYGNQPQHF.

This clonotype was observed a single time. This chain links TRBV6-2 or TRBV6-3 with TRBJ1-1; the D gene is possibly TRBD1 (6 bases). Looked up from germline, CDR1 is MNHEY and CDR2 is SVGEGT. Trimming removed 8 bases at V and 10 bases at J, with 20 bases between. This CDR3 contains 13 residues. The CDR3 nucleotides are TGTGCCAGCGGACAGACCGTACGCTTGGCAGCTTTCTTT. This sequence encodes CASGQTVRLAAFF.

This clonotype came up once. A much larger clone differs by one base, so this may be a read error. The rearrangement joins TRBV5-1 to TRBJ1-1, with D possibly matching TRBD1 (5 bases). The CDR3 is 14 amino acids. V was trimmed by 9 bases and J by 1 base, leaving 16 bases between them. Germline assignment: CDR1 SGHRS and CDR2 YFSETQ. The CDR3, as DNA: TGCGCCAACATGCGTGGGGACCGGAACACTGAAGCTTTCTTT. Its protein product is CANMRGDRNTEAFF.

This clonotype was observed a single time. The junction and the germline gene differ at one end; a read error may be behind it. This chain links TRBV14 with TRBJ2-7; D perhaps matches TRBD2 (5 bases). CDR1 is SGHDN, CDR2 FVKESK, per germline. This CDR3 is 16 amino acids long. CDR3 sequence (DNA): TGTGACAGCAGCCAAGACGTAAAGAGGGCCCTCTACGAGCAGTACTTC. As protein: CDSSQDVKRALYEQYF.

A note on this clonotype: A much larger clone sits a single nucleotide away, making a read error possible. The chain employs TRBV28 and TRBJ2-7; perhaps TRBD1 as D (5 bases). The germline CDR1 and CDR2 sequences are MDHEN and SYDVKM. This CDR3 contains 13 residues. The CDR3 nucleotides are TGTGCCAGCAGTCCCTGGACATACTACGGGCAGTACTTC. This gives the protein CASSPWTYYGQYF.

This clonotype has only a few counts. CDR3 in DNA: TGTGCCAGCAGTAACAACAGGGGCCACGAGCAGTACTTC. This encodes CASSNNRGHEQYF. This chain connects TRBV2 to TRBJ2-7; 7 bases align to TRBD1. Germline V lookup: CDR1 SNHLY, CDR2 FYNNEI. The J segment lost 5 bases and the V segment lost 5 bases, leaving 6 bases of the junction unmatched. This CDR3 contains 13 residues.

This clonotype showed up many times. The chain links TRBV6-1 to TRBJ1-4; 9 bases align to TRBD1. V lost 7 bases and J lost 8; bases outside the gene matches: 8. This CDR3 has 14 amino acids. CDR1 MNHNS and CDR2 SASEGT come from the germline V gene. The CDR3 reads CASNLDRGVEKLFF. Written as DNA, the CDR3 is TGTGCCAGCAATTTGGACAGGGGAGTAGAAAAACTGTTTTTT.

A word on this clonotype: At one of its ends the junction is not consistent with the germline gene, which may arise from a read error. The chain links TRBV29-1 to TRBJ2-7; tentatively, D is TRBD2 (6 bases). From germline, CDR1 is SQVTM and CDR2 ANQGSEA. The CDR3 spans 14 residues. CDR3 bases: TGCAGTGTTGCTCCGACTAGGGACCGCTACGAGCAGTACTTC. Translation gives CSVAPTRDRYEQYF.

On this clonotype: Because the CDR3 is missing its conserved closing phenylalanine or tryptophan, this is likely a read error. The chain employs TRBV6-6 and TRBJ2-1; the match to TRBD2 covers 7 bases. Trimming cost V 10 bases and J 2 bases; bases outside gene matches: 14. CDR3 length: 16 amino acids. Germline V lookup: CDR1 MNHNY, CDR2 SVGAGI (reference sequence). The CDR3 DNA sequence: TGTGCCACCTCAACCAAGGCTAGCGGACCCTACAATGAGCAGTTCATC. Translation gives CATSTKASGPYNEQFI.

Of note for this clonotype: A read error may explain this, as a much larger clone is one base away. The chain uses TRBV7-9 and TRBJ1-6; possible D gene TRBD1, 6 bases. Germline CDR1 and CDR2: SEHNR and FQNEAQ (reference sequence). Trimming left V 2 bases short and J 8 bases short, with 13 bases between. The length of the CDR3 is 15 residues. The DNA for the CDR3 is TGTGCCAGCAGCTTATCGGCAGGGGATGATTCACCCCTCCACTTT. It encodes CASSLSAGDDSPLHF.

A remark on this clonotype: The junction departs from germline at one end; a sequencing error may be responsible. The CDR3 DNA is TGTGCAAGCAGCCTCGAGACTCGAAAGACCCAGTACTTC. It translates to CASSLETRKTQYF. The chain has TRBV6-5 and TRBJ2-5; D call uncertain. This CDR3 spans 13 amino acids. Germline V lookup: CDR1 MNHEY, CDR2 SVGAGI.

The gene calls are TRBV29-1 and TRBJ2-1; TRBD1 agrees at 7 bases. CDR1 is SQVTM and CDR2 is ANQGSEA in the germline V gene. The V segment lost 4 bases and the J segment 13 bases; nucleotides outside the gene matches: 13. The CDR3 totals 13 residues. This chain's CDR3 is CSVGQGAYNGQFF. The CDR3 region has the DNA TGCAGCGTTGGACAGGGAGCATACAATGGACAGTTCTTC.

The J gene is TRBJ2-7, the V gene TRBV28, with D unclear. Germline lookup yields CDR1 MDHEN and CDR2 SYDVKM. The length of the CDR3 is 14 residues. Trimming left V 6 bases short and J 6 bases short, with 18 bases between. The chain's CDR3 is CASSSSSRHGEQYF. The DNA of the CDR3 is TGTGCCAGCAGCTCTTCCTCCCGGCACGGCGAGCAGTACTTC.

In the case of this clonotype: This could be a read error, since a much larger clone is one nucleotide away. CDR3: CASNRVGRADTDTQYF. The CDR3 bases are TGCGCCAGCAACCGAGTCGGGAGGGCCGATACAGATACGCAGTATTTT. The chain couples TRBV4-1 to TRBJ2-3; 8 bases are shared with TRBD2. The CDR3 consists of 16 residues. Germline V gives CDR1 MGHRA, CDR2 YSYEKL. Trimming took 7 bases from V and 3 from J; bases not matched to a gene: 12.

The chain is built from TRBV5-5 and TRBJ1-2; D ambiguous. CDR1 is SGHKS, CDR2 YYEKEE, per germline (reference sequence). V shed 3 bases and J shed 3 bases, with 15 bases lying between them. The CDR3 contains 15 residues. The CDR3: CASSSRAVDDYGYTF. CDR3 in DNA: TGTGCCAGCAGCTCGCGCGCCGTCGACGACTATGGCTACACCTTC.

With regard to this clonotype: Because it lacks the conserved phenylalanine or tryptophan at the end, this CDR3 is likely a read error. The CDR3 loop is CASSLEAGWSTDAQYL. CDR3 DNA sequence: TGTGCCAGCAGCTTAGAGGCGGGTTGGTCCACAGATGCGCAGTATTTG. The chain joins TRBV7-8 to TRBJ2-3; TRBD2 is a possible D gene (5 bases). This CDR3 contains 16 residues. Germline CDR1 and CDR2: SGHVS and FQNEAQ.

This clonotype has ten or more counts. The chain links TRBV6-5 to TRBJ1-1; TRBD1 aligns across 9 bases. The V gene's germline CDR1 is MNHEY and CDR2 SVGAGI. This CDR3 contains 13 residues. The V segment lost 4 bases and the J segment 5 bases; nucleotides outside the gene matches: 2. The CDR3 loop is CASSWTGDTEAFF. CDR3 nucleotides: TGTGCCAGCAGTTGGACAGGGGATACTGAAGCTTTCTTT.

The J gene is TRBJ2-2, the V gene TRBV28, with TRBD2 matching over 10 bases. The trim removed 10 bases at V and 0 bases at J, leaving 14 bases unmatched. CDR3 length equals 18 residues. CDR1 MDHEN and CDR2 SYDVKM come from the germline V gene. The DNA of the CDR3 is TGTGCCAACGCAAAACCAGCGGGAGGGTTTACGAACACCGGGGAGCTGTTTTTT. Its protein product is CANAKPAGGFTNTGELFF.

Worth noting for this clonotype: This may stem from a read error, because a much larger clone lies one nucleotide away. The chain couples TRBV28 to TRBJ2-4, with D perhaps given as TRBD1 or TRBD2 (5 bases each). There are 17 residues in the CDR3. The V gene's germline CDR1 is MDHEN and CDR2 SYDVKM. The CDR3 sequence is CTSILVQGALSKYIQYF. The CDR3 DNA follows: TGTACCAGCATCCTTGTCCAGGGAGCATTGAGTAAATACATTCAGTACTTC.

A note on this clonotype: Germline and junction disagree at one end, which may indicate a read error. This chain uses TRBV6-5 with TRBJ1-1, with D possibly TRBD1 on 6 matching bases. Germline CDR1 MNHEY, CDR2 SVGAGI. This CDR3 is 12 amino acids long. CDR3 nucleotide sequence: TGTCCCAGCAGTCACCCCGGGACACAAGCTTTCTTT. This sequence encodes CPSSHPGTQAFF.

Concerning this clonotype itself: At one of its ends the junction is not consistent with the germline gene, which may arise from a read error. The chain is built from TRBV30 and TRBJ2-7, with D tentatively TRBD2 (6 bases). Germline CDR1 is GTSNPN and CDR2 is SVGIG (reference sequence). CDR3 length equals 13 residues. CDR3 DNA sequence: TGTGCCTGGAGGCGGCGGGGAGTCAAAGAGCGGTACTTC. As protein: CAWRRRGVKERYF.

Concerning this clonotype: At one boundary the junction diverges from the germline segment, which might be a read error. CDR3 region: CSVILEDTETFF. The CDR3 nucleotides read TGCAGCGTTATATTGGAGGACACTGAAACTTTCTTT. The rearrangement uses TRBV29-1 and TRBJ1-1; TRBD1 is a possible D gene (5 bases). CDR1 is SQVTM, CDR2 ANQGSEA, per germline. The length of the CDR3 is 12 residues.

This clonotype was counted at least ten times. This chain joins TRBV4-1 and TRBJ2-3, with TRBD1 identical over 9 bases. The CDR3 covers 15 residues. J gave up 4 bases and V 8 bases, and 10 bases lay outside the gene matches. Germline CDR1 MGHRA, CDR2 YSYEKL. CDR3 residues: CASSKGGQGADTQYF. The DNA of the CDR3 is TGCGCCAGCTCAAAAGGGGGACAGGGAGCAGATACGCAGTATTTT.

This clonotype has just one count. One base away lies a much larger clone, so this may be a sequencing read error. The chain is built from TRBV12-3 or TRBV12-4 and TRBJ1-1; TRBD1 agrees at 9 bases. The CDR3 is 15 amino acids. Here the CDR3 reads CASQSGTGFNTETFF. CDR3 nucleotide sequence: TGTGCCAGCCAATCGGGGACAGGGTTTAACACTGAAACTTTCTTT.

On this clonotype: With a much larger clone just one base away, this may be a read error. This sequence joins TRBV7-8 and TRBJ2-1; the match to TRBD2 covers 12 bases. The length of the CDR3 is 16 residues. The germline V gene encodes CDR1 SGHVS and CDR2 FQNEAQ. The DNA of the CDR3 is TGTCCCAGCAGCAGCCGGACTAGCGGGATTGGGAATGAGCAGTTCTTC. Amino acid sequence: CPSSSRTSGIGNEQFF.

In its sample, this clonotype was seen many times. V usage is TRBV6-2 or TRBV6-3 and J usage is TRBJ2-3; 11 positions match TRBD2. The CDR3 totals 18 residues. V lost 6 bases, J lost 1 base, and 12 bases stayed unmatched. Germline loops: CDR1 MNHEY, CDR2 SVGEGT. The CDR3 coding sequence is TGTGCCAGCAGCTACAATAGCGGGAGGGCCGGGGGCACAGATACGCAGTATTTT. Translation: CASSYNSGRAGGTDTQYF.

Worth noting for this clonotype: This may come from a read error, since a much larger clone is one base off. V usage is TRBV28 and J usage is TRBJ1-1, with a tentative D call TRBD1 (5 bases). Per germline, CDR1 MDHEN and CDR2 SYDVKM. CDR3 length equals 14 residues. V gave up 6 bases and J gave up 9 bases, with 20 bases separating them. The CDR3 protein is CASSPGTVLTKAFF. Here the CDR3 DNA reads TGTGCCAGCAGCCCCGGGACGGTCCTGACTAAAGCTTTCTTT.